The 8 T cell receptor beta chains below all came from one sample that was sequenced in a study of Ad26.COV2.S vaccination and SARS-CoV-2 variants. Using immunoSEQ multiplex PCR, the repertoire was profiled, and TCRdb retains in-frame clones only, with some absent. Of roughly 330,000 clones in the sample, roughly 90% were seen once. The treatment is: over 15 received Ad26.COV2.S at low or high dose, single or two shots; roughly five received placebo; per-sample allocation not given. Repertoires come from day 63 after the first vaccine or placebo injection. Sequenced material: peripheral blood, taken in a trial of Ad26.COV2.S vaccine versus placebo. Receptors were obtained from a person between 18 and 60 years old who received the Ad26.COV2.S COVID-19 vaccine or a placebo.

The chain employs TRBV29-1 and TRBJ1-5, with D unresolved. V gave up 4 bases and J gave up 0 bases, with 7 bases separating them. Germline V gene lookup returns CDR1 SQVTM and CDR2 ANQGSEA. The length of the CDR3 is 13 residues. Here the CDR3 DNA reads TGCAGCGTTGTGATCGATAGCAATCAGCCCCAGCATTTT. Residues: CSVVIDSNQPQHF.

The chain uses TRBV5-4 and TRBJ1-2; 9 bases match TRBD1. The V and J ends lost 4 bases and 5 bases, in that order; junction bases with no gene match: 6. The CDR3 runs 14 residues. CDR1 is SGHNT, CDR2 YYREEE, per germline (reference sequence). CDR3 amino acids: CASSRDRELYGYTF. DNA of the CDR3: TGTGCCAGCAGCCGGGACAGGGAACTTTATGGCTACACCTTC.

This sequence joins TRBV29-1 and TRBJ1-1, with 9 bases lining up with TRBD1. CDR3 length: 11 amino acids. V was clipped by 5 bases and J by 6 bases; unmatched bases: 1. CDR1 and CDR2 from the germline V gene are SQVTM and ANQGSEA. The CDR3 region has the DNA TGCAGCGTTCGACAGGGGGCTGAAGCTTTCTTT. It yields the protein CSVRQGAEAFF.

Details on this clone: Other nucleotide sequences from this sample produce the same CDR3. The V call is TRBV7-9, the J call TRBJ1-3; possibly TRBD1 for D (5 bases). Germline values: CDR1 SEHNR, CDR2 FQNEAQ (reference sequence). This CDR3 contains 13 residues. The V gene lost 1 base and the J gene lost 4 bases, with 5 bases spanning the gap. The CDR3 nucleotides read TGTGCCAGCAGCTTAGGACAGGGAAACACCATATATTTT. It translates to CASSLGQGNTIYF.

The V call is TRBV6-4, the J call TRBJ1-2; 7 bases are a match to TRBD1. Germline V gene data show CDR1 as MRHNA and CDR2 as SNTAGT. The CDR3 contains 16 residues. Trimming cost V 0 bases and J 7 bases; bases outside gene matches: 11. The chain's CDR3 is CASSDSGTAGTGGYTF. The CDR3 DNA reads TGTGCCAGCAGTGACTCCGGGACAGCGGGCACGGGTGGCTACACCTTC.

CDR3 region: CASSLEGMNTEAFF. Written as DNA, the CDR3 is TGTGCCAGCAGCTTGGAGGGCATGAACACTGAAGCTTTCTTT. The chain couples TRBV5-6 to TRBJ1-1; no definite D call. The CDR3 is 14 residues long. V lost 0 bases, J lost 0 bases, and 6 bases lay in between. Germline CDR1 SGHDT, CDR2 YYEEEE.

The V call is TRBV7-6, the J call TRBJ1-3, with D unclear. V gave up 0 bases and J gave up 1 base, with 10 bases separating them. Germline V gives CDR1 SGHVS, CDR2 FNYEAQ. The CDR3 consists of 16 residues. CDR3 coding DNA: TGTGCCAGCAGCTTAGCGCTGGCGGGTTCTGGAAACACCATATATTTT. Amino acid sequence: CASSLALAGSGNTIYF. The whole variable domain, filled in from reference TRBV7-6 and TRBJ1-3, reads GAGVSQSPRYKVTKRGQDVALRCDPISGHVSLYWYRQALGQGPEFLTYFNYEAQQDKSGLPNDRFSAERPEGSISTLTIQRTEQRDSAMYRCASSLALAGSGNTIYFGEGSWLTVV.

The rearrangement uses TRBV18 and TRBJ2-1; 10 nucleotides match TRBD2. From germline, CDR1 is KGHSH and CDR2 LQKENI. The CDR3 covers 12 residues. J gave up 10 bases and V 8 bases, and 5 bases lay outside the gene matches. Here the CDR3 reads CASKAGGPEQFF. The CDR3 bases are TGTGCCAGCAAAGCGGGGGGGCCGGAGCAGTTCTTC.